Listed here are 29 T cell receptor beta chains from one sample, sequenced in a study of blood T cell repertoires in COVID-19. TCRdb keeps only in-frame clones here, not all; method: immunoSEQ multiplex PCR. The repertoire holds around 140,000 clones, about nine tenths seen once, with 37% in the top ten. Material: peripheral blood. The receptors come from a man aged 50 to 59 who had recovered from COVID-19.

The rearrangement joins TRBV4-1 to TRBJ2-5; D might be TRBD2 (7 bases). The CDR3 is 18 amino acids. Trimming removed 1 base from V and 5 bases from J, with 23 bases in between. From germline, CDR1 is MGHRA and CDR2 YSYEKL. The CDR3 DNA reads TGCGCCAGCAGCCAAGGATGGAGTGGAGGGGGGGCCTTGGAGACCCAGTACTTC. It translates to CASSQGWSGGGALETQYF.

The table lists this clone with a count of one. This chain uses TRBV11-2 with TRBJ2-7, with D perhaps matching TRBD2 (6 bases). The V end was cut by 5 bases, the J end by 2 bases, with 13 bases between. Germline CDR1 reads SGHAT; CDR2 reads FQNNGV. This CDR3 spans 14 amino acids. The CDR3 DNA reads as TGTGCCAGCAGCCCCGTGGGGGGAGCCTACGAGCAGTACTTC. Its translation is CASSPVGGAYEQYF. Full variable domain (remainder filled in from reference TRBV11-2 and TRBJ2-7): EAGVAQSPRYKIIEKRQSVAFWCNPISGHATLYWYQQILGQGPKLLIQFQNNGVVDDSQLPKDRFSAERLKGVDSTLKIQPAKLEDSAVYLCASSPVGGAYEQYFGPGTRLTVT.

The chain couples TRBV25-1 to TRBJ2-5, with a possible D match to TRBD1 (6 bases). V gave up 3 bases and J gave up 2 bases, with 19 bases separating them. Germline V gene data show CDR1 as MGHDK and CDR2 as SYGVNS. The CDR3 spans 17 residues. DNA for the CDR3: TGTGCCAGCAGTGACCCTGGGACATCGGGGCGACAAGAGACCCAGTACTTC. This codes for CASSDPGTSGRQETQYF. Variable domain in full (rest from reference TRBV25-1 and TRBJ2-5): EADIYQTPRYLVIGTGKKITLECSQTMGHDKMYWYQQDPGMELHLIHYSYGVNSTEKGDLSSESTVSRIRTEHFPLTLESARPSHTSQYLCASSDPGTSGRQETQYFGPGTRLLVL.

The DNA for the CDR3 is TGTGCCAGCAGCTTAACCGGGACAGGGGCCGATGAAGCTTTCTTT. As protein: CASSLTGTGADEAFF. This chain links TRBV7-9 with TRBJ1-1; 10 positions agree with TRBD1. Germline V gives CDR1 SEHNR, CDR2 FQNEAQ (reference sequence). V dropped 2 bases and J dropped 7; count of bases not matched to a gene: 7. CDR3 length: 15 residues. Full variable domain (remainder filled in from reference TRBV7-9 and TRBJ1-1): DTGVSQNPRHKITKRGQNVTFRCDPISEHNRLYWYRQTLGQGPEFLTYFQNEAQLEKSRLLSDRFSAERPKGSFSTLEIQRTEQGDSAMYLCASSLTGTGADEAFFGQGTRLTVV.

In the case of this clone: The identical CDR3 is also encoded by other nucleotide sequences in the sample. DNA of the CDR3: TGTGCCAGCAGTGACACCACAGATACGCAGTATTTT. The encoded protein is CASSDTTDTQYF. V usage is TRBV6-2 or TRBV6-3 and J usage is TRBJ2-3; D is unresolved. Germline V gives CDR1 MNHEY, CDR2 SVGEGT. This CDR3 has 12 residues. Trimming took 5 bases from V and 2 from J, leaving 5 bases between them.

The V call is TRBV29-1, the J call TRBJ1-2; maybe TRBD1 (6 bases). The CDR3 contains 13 residues. The germline V gene has CDR1 SQVTM and CDR2 ANQGSEA. V lost 5 bases to trimming and J lost 7 bases, with 17 bases between them. CDR3: CSVPSTGIGGYTF. The CDR3 coding sequence is TGCAGCGTTCCCTCGACAGGTATCGGTGGCTACACCTTC. The complete variable domain, with remaining parts taken from reference TRBV29-1 and TRBJ1-2, reads SAVISQKPSRDICQRGTSLTIQCQVDSQVTMMFWYRQQPGQSLTLIATANQGSEATYESGFVIDKFPISRPNLTFSTLTVSNMSPEDSSIYLCSVPSTGIGGYTFGSGTRLTVV.

V usage is TRBV6-2 or TRBV6-3 and J usage is TRBJ2-2, with a tentative D call TRBD2 (5 bases). The V end lost 6 bases, the J end lost 1 base, and 15 bases lay between the germline ends. The CDR3 has 16 amino acids. Germline CDR1 is MNHEY and CDR2 is SVGEGT. The CDR3 loop is CASSQRLSRNTGELFF. The CDR3 bases are TGTGCCAGCAGCCAACGACTAAGTAGGAACACCGGGGAGCTGTTTTTT.

The rearrangement links TRBV6-5 to TRBJ2-7; TRBD1 matches 8 bases. The CDR3 is 14 amino acids. The V gene's germline CDR1 is MNHEY and CDR2 SVGAGI. V lost 6 bases and J lost 3; bases outside the gene matches: 7. The CDR3 is CASRRDRTFYEQYF. CDR3 DNA: TGTGCCAGCAGACGGGACAGGACCTTCTACGAGCAGTACTTC.

This rearrangement joins TRBV4-1 to TRBJ1-4; D is perhaps TRBD1 (6 bases). Trimming pared 4 bases from V and 5 bases from J, leaving 14 bases between. The CDR3 length is 15 residues. Per the germline V gene, CDR1 is MGHRA and CDR2 is YSYEKL. For the CDR3, the DNA is TGCGCCAGCAGCCCCCTAGACAGGCTAAATGAAAAACTGTTTTTT. It encodes CASSPLDRLNEKLFF.

This clone was recorded only once. V gene TRBV2 combines with J gene TRBJ1-2, with D possibly TRBD1 on 6 matching bases. The CDR3 totals 15 residues. Trimming shortened V by 2 bases and J by 3 bases, and 13 bases separated the two germline ends. Germline lookup yields CDR1 SNHLY and CDR2 FYNNEI. The CDR3 spells CASSESQGNYYGYTF. The DNA for the CDR3 is TGTGCCAGCAGTGAAAGCCAGGGGAATTACTATGGCTACACCTTC.

This chain connects TRBV19 to TRBJ2-5, with D perhaps matching TRBD2 (6 bases). Between the trimmed V and J ends, which lost 3 bases and 1 base, there was a span of 9 bases. This CDR3 has 14 residues. Germline values: CDR1 LNHDA, CDR2 SQIVND (reference sequence). The CDR3 sequence is CASSIGGSQETQYF. The CDR3 DNA reads TGTGCCAGTAGTATTGGAGGGAGCCAAGAGACCCAGTACTTC.

This rearrangement joins TRBV7-6 to TRBJ1-3; D is undetermined. CDR1 is SGHVS and CDR2 is FNYEAQ in the germline V gene. Trimming shortened V by 0 bases and J by 0 bases, and 9 bases separated the two germline ends. This CDR3 is built from 16 residues. CDR3 bases: TGTGCCAGCAGCTTAGCTGGAGGCCCCTCTGGAAACACCATATATTTT. Amino acid sequence: CASSLAGGPSGNTIYF.

CDR3 in amino acids: CASSLGGTSGGDEQYF. The CDR3 DNA sequence: TGTGCCAGCAGCCTGGGTGGGACTAGCGGGGGTGACGAGCAGTACTTC. This chain links TRBV5-4 with TRBJ2-7; 14 bases line up with TRBD2. Per germline, CDR1 SGHNT and CDR2 YYREEE (reference sequence). The CDR3 is 16 residues long. V lost 4 bases to trimming and J lost 5 bases; unmatched junction nucleotides: 8. The whole variable domain, filled in from reference TRBV5-4 and TRBJ2-7, reads ETGVTQSPTHLIKTRGQQVTLRCSSQSGHNTVSWYQQALGQGPQFIFQYYREEENGRGNFPPRFSGLQFPNYSSELNVNALELDDSALYLCASSLGGTSGGDEQYFGPGTRLTVT.

The V gene is TRBV7-8, the J gene TRBJ1-4; TRBD1 matches 10 bases. CDR1 and CDR2 from the germline V gene are SGHVS and FQNEAQ. V shed 3 bases, J shed 5 bases, and the junction held 6 bases outside the gene matches. This CDR3 spans 16 amino acids. Here the CDR3 reads CASSFPQGQGNEKLFF. In DNA form, the CDR3 reads TGTGCCAGCAGCTTCCCCCAGGGACAGGGGAATGAAAAACTGTTTTTT.

The table lists this clone with a count of one. The rearrangement links TRBV5-6 to TRBJ1-1; 8 nucleotides line up with TRBD1. The CDR3 length is 13 residues. CDR1 SGHDT and CDR2 YYEEEE come from the germline V gene. V shed 4 bases, J shed 3 bases, and the junction held 2 bases outside the gene matches. The chain's CDR3 is CASSQTGDTEAFF. CDR3 sequence (DNA): TGTGCCAGCAGCCAGACAGGGGACACTGAAGCTTTCTTT.

This clone was detected only a few times. The chain links TRBV30 to TRBJ1-1; D may be TRBD1 (6 bases). Germline CDR1 is GTSNPN and CDR2 is SVGIG (reference sequence). Trimming took 8 bases from V and 1 from J, leaving 11 bases between them. This CDR3 spans 12 amino acids. The CDR3 nucleotides read TGTGCCCGGGACATCGAGAACACTGAAGCTTTCTTT. Its protein product is CARDIENTEAFF.

This sequence joins TRBV5-4 and TRBJ1-6, with 7 bases lining up with TRBD1. This CDR3 has 15 amino acids. Germline CDR1 SGHNT, CDR2 YYREEE (reference sequence). The ends lost 4 bases at V and 5 bases at J; junction bases unmatched: 6. The CDR3 nucleotides are TGTGCCAGCAGCGCCGGGACAGACCATAATTCACCCCTCCACTTT. It encodes CASSAGTDHNSPLHF.

This chain uses TRBV5-1 with TRBJ2-1; D is possibly TRBD2 (7 bases). Looked up from germline, CDR1 is SGHRS and CDR2 is YFSETQ. The CDR3 length is 14 residues. V gave up 3 bases and J gave up 10 bases, with 17 bases separating them. For the CDR3, the DNA is TGCGCCAGCAGCTCCGGGGGGCTCGGGGGGGAGCAGTTCTTC. As protein: CASSSGGLGGEQFF.

V and J are TRBV7-9 and TRBJ1-5; 10 bases fit TRBD1. The germline gives CDR1 SEHNR, CDR2 FQNEAQ (reference sequence). The CDR3 sequence is 15 residues long. Trimming cost V 1 base and J 4 bases; bases outside gene matches: 1. The CDR3 sequence: CASSLGGQGNQPQHF. CDR3 DNA: TGTGCCAGCAGCTTAGGGGGACAGGGGAATCAGCCCCAGCATTTT.

The J gene is TRBJ1-1, the V gene TRBV6-6; possibly TRBD1 for D (6 bases). V was trimmed by 5 bases and J by 3 bases, leaving 13 bases between them. This CDR3 region has 14 residues. From germline, CDR1 is MNHNY and CDR2 SVGAGI (reference sequence). The CDR3 reads CASSDAGADTEAFF. As DNA, the CDR3 is TGTGCCAGCAGTGACGCAGGGGCCGACACTGAAGCTTTCTTT.

The chain carries TRBV4-1 and TRBJ2-4; 13 bases align to TRBD2. The germline V gene encodes CDR1 MGHRA and CDR2 YSYEKL. CDR3 length equals 18 residues. The trim removed 4 bases at V and 0 bases at J, leaving 6 bases unmatched. In DNA, the CDR3 is TGCGCCAGCAGCCGAGGGACTAGCGGGGACCTAGCCAAAAACATTCAGTACTTC. Translating gives CASSRGTSGDLAKNIQYF.

Only a few counts were recorded for this clone. V gene TRBV6-2 or TRBV6-3 combines with J gene TRBJ2-7; TRBD1 agrees at 11 bases. CDR3 length equals 15 residues. The ends lost 4 bases at V and 3 bases at J; junction bases unmatched: 5. The germline gives CDR1 MNHEY, CDR2 SVGEGT. CDR3 coding DNA: TGTGCCAGCAGTTCTCCGGGACAGGGGGTCTACGAGCAGTACTTC. This gives the protein CASSSPGQGVYEQYF.

V is TRBV5-6 and J is TRBJ1-1; D possibly corresponds to TRBD1 (6 bases). Trimming left V 4 bases short and J 0 bases short, with 16 bases between. This CDR3 is 16 amino acids long. Looked up from germline, CDR1 is SGHDT and CDR2 is YYEEEE. DNA of the CDR3: TGTGCCAGCAGCGTACTCCGGGACACAGTGAACACTGAAGCTTTCTTT. As protein: CASSVLRDTVNTEAFF.

The CDR3 DNA is TGTGCCAGCAGCTCCGACCCGGGCGAGGGAGAGACCCAGTACTTC. Translation gives CASSSDPGEGETQYF. V usage is TRBV5-5 and J usage is TRBJ2-5; the D gene is possibly TRBD2 (5 bases). The CDR3 is 15 amino acids. Trimming took off 3 bases at V and 4 bases at J, with 16 bases between the two ends. The germline gives CDR1 SGHKS, CDR2 YYEKEE (reference sequence).

This chain links TRBV18 with TRBJ2-7; the match to TRBD1 covers 8 bases. CDR1 KGHSH and CDR2 LQKENI come from the germline V gene. The CDR3 consists of 14 residues. V shed 4 bases and J 5 bases; nucleotides not matched to a gene: 7. The CDR3 sequence is CASSLRTGLDEQYF. As DNA, the CDR3 is TGTGCCAGCTCACTCCGGACAGGGTTAGACGAGCAGTACTTC.

The chain links TRBV2 to TRBJ1-2; D is uncertain. The CDR3 extends over 13 amino acids. From germline, CDR1 is SNHLY and CDR2 FYNNEI. V gave up 9 bases and J gave up 3 bases, with 14 bases separating them. In DNA form, the CDR3 reads TGTGCCAGTCACTTTTTAATCTACTATGGCTACACCTTC. Its protein product is CASHFLIYYGYTF. The whole variable domain, filled in from reference TRBV2 and TRBJ1-2, reads EPEVTQTPSHQVTQMGQEVILRCVPISNHLYFYWYRQILGQKVEFLVSFYNNEISEKSEIFDDQFSVERPDGSNFTLKIRSTKLEDSAMYFCASHFLIYYGYTFGSGTRLTVV.

As to this clone: The DNA is left out, because the CDR3 cannot be placed on it with certainty; the CDR3 is given as TCRdb lists it. The chain links TRBV19 to TRBJ1-5; the D segment call TRBD1 is taken from the table without a DNA check. The CDR3 contains 16 residues when both ends are counted. Germline CDR1 reads LNHDA; CDR2 reads SQIVND (reference sequence). CDR3 residues: CASSISAQGYNQPQHF.

This clone has just one count. This chain joins TRBV5-6 and TRBJ2-3; 8 nucleotides match TRBD1. CDR3 size: 12 residues. Germline V lookup: CDR1 SGHDT, CDR2 YYEEEE. The ends lost 5 bases at V and 9 bases at J; junction bases unmatched: 5. The CDR3 loop reads CASRVTGATQYF. In DNA form, the CDR3 reads TGTGCCAGCAGGGTGACAGGGGCAACGCAGTATTTT.

This clone has a single count. This chain connects TRBV6-2 or TRBV6-3 to TRBJ2-2, with 15 nucleotides matching TRBD2. Trimming took 4 bases from V and 5 from J; bases not matched to a gene: 11. Germline V CDR1 and CDR2: MNHEY, SVGEGT. The CDR3 is 19 amino acids. The CDR3 nucleotides read TGTGCCAGCAGTTCGGCCCAGTGGACTAGCGGGGGGGAGACCGGGGAGCTGTTTTTT. This translates into CASSSAQWTSGGETGELFF.